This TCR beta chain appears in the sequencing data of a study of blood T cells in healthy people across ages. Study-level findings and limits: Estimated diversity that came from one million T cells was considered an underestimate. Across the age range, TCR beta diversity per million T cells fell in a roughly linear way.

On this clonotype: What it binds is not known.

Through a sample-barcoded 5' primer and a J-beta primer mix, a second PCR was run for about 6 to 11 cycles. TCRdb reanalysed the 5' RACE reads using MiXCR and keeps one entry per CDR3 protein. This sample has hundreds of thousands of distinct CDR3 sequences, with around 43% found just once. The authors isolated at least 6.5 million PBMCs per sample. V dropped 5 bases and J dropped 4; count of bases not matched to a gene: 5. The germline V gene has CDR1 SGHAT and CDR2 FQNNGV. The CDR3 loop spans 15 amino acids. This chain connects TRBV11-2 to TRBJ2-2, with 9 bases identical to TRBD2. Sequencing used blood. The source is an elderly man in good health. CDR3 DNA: TGTGCCAGCAGCGACCGACTAGCGGCCACCGGGGAGCTGTTTTTT. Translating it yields CASSDRLAATGELFF.